This TCR beta chain comes out of a study of blood T cell repertoires in COVID-19 (dated by TCRdb to the early 2020s). Background on the whole study: Samples from collaborators originated in the United States, Italy and Spain and spanned both the acute and convalescent phases of COVID-19. The material from the prospective study consisted of cDNA or gDNA derived from T cells, B-cell-depleted T cells, or PBMCs. Subjects who had been exposed to COVID-19, were actively infected with it, or had recovered from it provided the deeply sampled blood TCRbeta repertoires that made up the dataset. A freely available public database, intended as a resource for researchers studying the immune response to SARS-CoV-2, is where the repertoires were released. Samples came from the ongoing ImmuneRACE study (first 160 participants) plus 1,254 subjects from 6 global collaborators. Nearly every sample came with metadata listing a de-identified subject ID, COVID-19 status, age in years and sex. HLA class I and class II types, where available, came from metadata supplied by the sample provider rather than from assay-based typing. Overall study outcomes, separate from this receptor: The quantity of clinical and demographic metadata differed by source and by participant and was supplied without curation.

With regard to this clone: Its recognized antigen is unknown. No much larger clone is present one base from it, and per-base qualities are unavailable.

TCRbeta CDR3 regions were amplified from genomic DNA by means of the immunoSEQ Assay, a bias-controlled multiplex PCR. As for the authors' bioinformatics: The number of nucleated cells in each sample was estimated from the amplification of reference gene primers within the assay. To quantify the absolute abundance of each unique TCRbeta CDR3 rearrangement, sequence reads were collapsed and filtered. For each sample, productive Simpson clonality was calculated as the square root of Simpson's diversity index over productive rearrangements. The table was pulled from immuneACCESS by TCRdb, which kept in-frame rearrangements only. Such tables lose some clones; where checked, under half of the loss comes from unresolved V genes, and the rest has no known cause. Clone size and the V and J calls come from that table; the DNA yielded D and trimming. The sample has approximately 280,000 clones on record, more than 80% of them singletons. The ten top clones hold 6.5% to 8% of the sample.

One collaborating source in Seattle enrolled patients during active infection and followed them longitudinally through the course of disease. Whole blood was collected in K2EDTA tubes by collaborating institutions according to the institutions' own protocols. For TCRbeta analysis, collaborators shipped samples in one of three forms: frozen whole blood, isolated PBMCs, or DNA extracted from either of those sample types. Per the germline V gene, MDHEN is the CDR1 and SYDVKM is the CDR2. The CDR3 runs 14 residues from the cysteine to the phenylalanine. Only CDR3 DNA is held: 42 bases, read in frame from base 1. V gives up 9 bases and J gives up 0 bases, and the segment between their germline ends measures 12 bases.

Sequenced material: peripheral blood. The rearranged segments are TRBV28 and TRBJ1-3; the D gene assignment is ambiguous. This sequence was found in a woman aged 30 to 39 with COVID-19, enrolled during active disease. The CDR3 has the sequence CASRSVYSGNTIYF. The DNA reads as follows: TGTGCCAGTCGGAGCGTTTACTCTGGAAACACCATATATTTT.